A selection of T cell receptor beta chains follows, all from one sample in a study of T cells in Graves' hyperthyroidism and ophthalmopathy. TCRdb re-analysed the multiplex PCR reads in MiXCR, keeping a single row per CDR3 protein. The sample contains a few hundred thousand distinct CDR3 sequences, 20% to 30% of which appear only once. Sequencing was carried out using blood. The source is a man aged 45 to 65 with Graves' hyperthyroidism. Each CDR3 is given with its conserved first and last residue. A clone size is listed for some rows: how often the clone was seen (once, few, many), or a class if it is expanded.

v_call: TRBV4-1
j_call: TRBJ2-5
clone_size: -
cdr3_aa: CASSQDGQLQGAQYF

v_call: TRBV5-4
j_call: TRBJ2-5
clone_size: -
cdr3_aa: CASSSTGLANQKETQYF

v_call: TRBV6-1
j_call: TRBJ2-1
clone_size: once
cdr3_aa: CASSRGLAGRDEQFF

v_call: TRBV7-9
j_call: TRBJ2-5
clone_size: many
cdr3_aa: CASSFSAGQETQYF

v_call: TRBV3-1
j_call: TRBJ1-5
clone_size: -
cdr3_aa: CASSHGGGTGRRQPQHF

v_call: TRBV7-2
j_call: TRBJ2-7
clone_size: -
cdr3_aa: CASTPVTGQGYEQYF

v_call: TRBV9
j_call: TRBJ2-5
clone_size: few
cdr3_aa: CASSARTSANKETQYF

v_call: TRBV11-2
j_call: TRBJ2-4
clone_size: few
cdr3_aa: CASSLVFNVFLPNIQYF

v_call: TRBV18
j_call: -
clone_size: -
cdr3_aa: CASSHSSPRSGQETQFF

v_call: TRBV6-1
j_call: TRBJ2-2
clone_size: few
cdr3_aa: CASTRTRVGGELFF

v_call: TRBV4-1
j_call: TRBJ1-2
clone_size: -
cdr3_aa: CASSQTGGNYGYTF

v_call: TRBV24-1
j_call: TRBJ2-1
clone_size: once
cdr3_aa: CATSSGDEQFF

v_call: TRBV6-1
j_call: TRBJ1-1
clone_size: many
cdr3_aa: CASSLTGEAFF

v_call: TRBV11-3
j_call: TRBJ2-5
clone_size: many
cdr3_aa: CASSSQGSKETQYF

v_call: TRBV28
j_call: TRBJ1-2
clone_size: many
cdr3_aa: CASRPPGQDYGYTF

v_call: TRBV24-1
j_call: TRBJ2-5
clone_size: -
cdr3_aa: CATSDTGQGKRETQYF

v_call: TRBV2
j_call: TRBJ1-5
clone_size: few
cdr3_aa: CASSEHISNQPQHF

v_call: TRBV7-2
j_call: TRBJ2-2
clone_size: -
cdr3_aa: CANSISGLAGPGELFF

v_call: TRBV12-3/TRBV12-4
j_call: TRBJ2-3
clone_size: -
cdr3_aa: CASSWRGGTDTQYF

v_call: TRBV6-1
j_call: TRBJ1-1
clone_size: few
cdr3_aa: CASNKMGGTEAFF

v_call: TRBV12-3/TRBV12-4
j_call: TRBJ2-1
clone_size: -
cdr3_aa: CASNRQGVDEQFF

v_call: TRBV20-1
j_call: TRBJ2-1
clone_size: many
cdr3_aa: CSARPGGSGYNEQFF

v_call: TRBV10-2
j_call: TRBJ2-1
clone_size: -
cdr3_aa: CASSEQAGAWNEQFF

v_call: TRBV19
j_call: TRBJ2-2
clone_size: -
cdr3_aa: CASSISSGAQGTGELFF

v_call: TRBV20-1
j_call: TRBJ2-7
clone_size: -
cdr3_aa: CSAVPGQQYEQYF

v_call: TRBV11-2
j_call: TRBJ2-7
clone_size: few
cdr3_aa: CASSPAAGSYEQYF

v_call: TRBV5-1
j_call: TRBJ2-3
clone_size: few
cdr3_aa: CASSDGLTTDTQYF

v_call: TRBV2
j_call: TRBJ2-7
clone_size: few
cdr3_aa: CASSPGQAPYEQYF

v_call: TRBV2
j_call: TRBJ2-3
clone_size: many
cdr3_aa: CASRSPGGTQYF

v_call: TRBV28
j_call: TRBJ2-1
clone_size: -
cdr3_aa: CASSWGRAASGRSEQFF

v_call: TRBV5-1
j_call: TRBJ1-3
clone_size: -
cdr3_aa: CASSRTSGNTIYF

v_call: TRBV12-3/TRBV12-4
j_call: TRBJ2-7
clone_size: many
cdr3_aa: CASSFSGQGVNEQYF

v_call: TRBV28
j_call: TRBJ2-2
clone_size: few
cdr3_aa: CASSRTRTITGELFF

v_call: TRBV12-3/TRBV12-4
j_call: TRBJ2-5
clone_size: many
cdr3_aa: CASSSGKTQYF

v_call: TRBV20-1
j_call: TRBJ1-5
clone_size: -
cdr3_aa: CSARRRGRDQPQHF

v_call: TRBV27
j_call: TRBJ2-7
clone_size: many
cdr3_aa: CASSLFSASGNEQYF

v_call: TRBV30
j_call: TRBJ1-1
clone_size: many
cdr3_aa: CAWSQDDTEAFF

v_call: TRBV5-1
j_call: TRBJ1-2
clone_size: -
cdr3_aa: CASSLVPGARADGYTF

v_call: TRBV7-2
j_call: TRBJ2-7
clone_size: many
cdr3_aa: CASSRPGLAGYEQYF

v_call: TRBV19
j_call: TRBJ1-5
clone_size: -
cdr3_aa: CASSSTGMQPQHF

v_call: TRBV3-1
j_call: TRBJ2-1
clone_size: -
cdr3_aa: CASSRSSGEQFF

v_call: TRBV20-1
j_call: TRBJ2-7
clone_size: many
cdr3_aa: CSARDQSVPYEQYF

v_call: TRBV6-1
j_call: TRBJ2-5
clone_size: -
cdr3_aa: CASRTTQGYQETQYF

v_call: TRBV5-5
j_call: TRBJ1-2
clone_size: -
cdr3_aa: CASSLVGQLVHGYTF